These 31 T cell receptor beta chains came from one sample sequenced in a study of shared clonotypes between healthy human individuals. TCRdb keeps only in-frame clones here, not all; method: immunoSEQ multiplex PCR. Of about 2.4 million clones detected, over 85% appear once; the ten largest clones hold more than 0.35%. The sequencing input was naive CD4+ T cells from PBMCs. Subset given: CD45RA+ positively selected. The receptors come from a man younger than 35 in good health. Some clones in this sample may be carry-over from other donors' samples.

The CDR3 region has the DNA TGTGCCAGCAACCTGGGGGTCTCTGGAAACACCATATATTTT. Protein: CASNLGVSGNTIYF. The gene calls are TRBV14 and TRBJ1-3; possible D gene TRBD1, 5 bases. The CDR3 contains 14 residues. Trimming shortened V by 7 bases and J by 0 bases, and 10 bases separated the two germline ends. CDR1 is SGHDN, CDR2 FVKESK, per germline.

The V gene is TRBV15, the J gene TRBJ2-1; no reliable D call. The CDR3 spans 12 residues. Trimming removed 2 bases at V and 9 bases at J, with 8 bases between. Germline V CDR1 and CDR2: LNHNV, YYDKDF (reference sequence). The CDR3 reads CATSRSLGEQFF. Written as DNA, the CDR3 is TGTGCCACCAGCAGATCGCTCGGTGAGCAGTTCTTC. The full variable domain, with the rest looked up from reference TRBV15 and TRBJ2-1, is DAMVIQNPRYQVTQFGKPVTLSCSQTLNHNVMYWYQQKSSQAPKLLFHYYDKDFNNEADTPDNFQSRRPNTSFCFLDIRSPGLGDTAMYLCATSRSLGEQFFGPGTRLTVL.

This chain joins TRBV6-1 and TRBJ2-3, with 12 bases matching TRBD2. Trimming took 4 bases from V and 4 from J; bases not matched to a gene: 6. The CDR3 spans 16 residues. Germline CDR1 and CDR2: MNHNS and SASEGT. The CDR3 reads CASSATSGSGSDTQYF. CDR3 coding DNA: TGTGCCAGCAGTGCGACTAGCGGGAGTGGGTCAGATACGCAGTATTTT.

This clone has just one count. The rearrangement joins TRBV30 to TRBJ1-2; the D gene is possibly TRBD1 (6 bases). CDR1 and CDR2 from the germline V gene are GTSNPN and SVGIG (reference sequence). V dropped 4 bases and J dropped 6 bases, with 21 bases sitting between them. The CDR3 consists of 15 residues. The CDR3 nucleotides read TGTGCCTGGACCCCACGGGGGGCGGTCGGCCATGGCTACACCTTC. It specifies CAWTPRGAVGHGYTF.

Comment on this clone: This sample includes further DNA sequences coding for the same CDR3. V is TRBV5-1 and J is TRBJ2-5, with a tentative D call TRBD2 (6 bases). V dropped 0 bases and J dropped 1 base, with 7 bases sitting between them. CDR3 size: 14 residues. Germline V gene lookup returns CDR1 SGHRS and CDR2 YFSETQ. The CDR3 protein is CASSLGSGQETQYF. CDR3 in DNA: TGCGCCAGCAGCTTGGGTAGCGGCCAAGAGACCCAGTACTTC.

The gene calls are TRBV28 and TRBJ2-7; D is undetermined. This CDR3 contains 13 residues. Trimming removed 5 bases from V and 6 bases from J, with 14 bases in between. Germline V CDR1 and CDR2: MDHEN, SYDVKM. This CDR3 reads CASSPRLTTEQYF. The DNA of the CDR3 is TGTGCCAGCAGTCCACGACTGACCACCGAGCAGTACTTC.

The chain links TRBV6-4 to TRBJ2-7; 12 bases line up with TRBD2. This CDR3 has 21 amino acids. V trimming: 2 bases; J trimming: 4 bases; junction bases outside the gene matches: 21. Germline-derived CDR1 and CDR2 are MRHNA and SNTAGT. The CDR3: CASSDPTHLAGGPRGRYEQYF. CDR3 sequence (DNA): TGTGCCAGCAGTGACCCCACCCACCTAGCGGGAGGGCCCCGGGGCAGATACGAGCAGTACTTC.

As regards this clone: This sample also contains other DNA sequences that code for the same CDR3. The rearrangement links TRBV9 to TRBJ2-7; TRBD2 might be the D (6 bases). Germline assignment: CDR1 SGDLS and CDR2 YYNGEE. V lost 2 bases and J 3 bases, leaving 15 bases between the germline ends. The CDR3 totals 15 residues. The chain's CDR3 is CASSVAGTGDYEQYF. CDR3 sequence (DNA): TGTGCCAGCAGCGTTGCCGGGACGGGGGACTACGAGCAGTACTTC.

The J gene is TRBJ2-5, the V gene TRBV30, with D unclear. Germline lookup yields CDR1 GTSNPN and CDR2 SVGIG (reference sequence). This CDR3 spans 11 amino acids. V lost 2 bases, J lost 1 base, and 2 bases lay in between. CDR3 sequence: CAWSTQETQYF. CDR3 in DNA: TGTGCCTGGAGTACCCAAGAGACCCAGTACTTC. Complete variable domain (other parts from reference TRBV30 and TRBJ2-5): SQTIHQWPATLVQPVGSPLSLECTVEGTSNPNLYWYRQAAGRGLQLLFYSVGIGQISSEVPQNLSASRPQDRQFILSSKKLLLSDSGFYLCAWSTQETQYFGPGTRLLVL.

Points on this clone: Other nucleotide sequences in the sample specify the same CDR3. The chain joins TRBV5-1 to TRBJ2-7; weak D call: TRBD1 (5 bases). The ends were cut back, 0 bases at V and 6 bases at J, with 7 bases in the middle. Germline V gene sequence: CDR1 SGHRS, CDR2 YFSETQ. CDR3 size: 12 residues. DNA for the CDR3: TGCGCCAGCAGCTTGGCAGGGATCGAGCAGTACTTC. Its translation is CASSLAGIEQYF.

This clone was detected only once. The chain is built from TRBV5-4 and TRBJ2-7; TRBD1 is a possible D gene (6 bases). The germline V gene has CDR1 SGHNT and CDR2 YYREEE (reference sequence). Deletions cut 5 bases from V and 7 bases from J, with 19 bases between. The CDR3 sequence is 14 residues long. The DNA for the CDR3 is TGTGCCAGCAGTCGAGGGGGACCCTCGGGTGAGCAGTACTTC. Amino acids: CASSRGGPSGEQYF.

J is TRBJ1-1 and V is TRBV9; 8 positions match TRBD1. V lost 4 bases and J lost 1; bases outside the gene matches: 3. Germline CDR1 is SGDLS and CDR2 is YYNGEE. There are 14 residues in the CDR3. The CDR3: CASSPQGENTEAFF. The CDR3 nucleotides are TGTGCCAGCAGCCCACAGGGGGAGAACACTGAAGCTTTCTTT.

The V call is TRBV7-2, the J call TRBJ2-7; possibly TRBD2 for D (6 bases). There are 16 residues in the CDR3. The germline CDR1 and CDR2 sequences are SGHTA and FQGNSA. Trimming pared 5 bases from V and 2 bases from J, leaving 19 bases between. The CDR3 here is CASSTQGGSGAYEQYF. DNA for the CDR3: TGTGCCAGCAGCACCCAGGGAGGTAGCGGAGCCTACGAGCAGTACTTC.

V gene TRBV18 combines with J gene TRBJ1-5; 7 positions match TRBD1. The germline gives CDR1 KGHSH, CDR2 LQKENI. CDR3 size: 14 residues. The junction had 5 bases not matched to a gene; V was cut back by 3 bases and J by 6 bases. The CDR3: CASSPSTGIQPQHF. The CDR3 DNA reads as TGTGCCAGCTCACCCTCGACAGGGATTCAGCCCCAGCATTTT.

J is TRBJ2-1 and V is TRBV9; a weak D match, TRBD2 (5 bases). V lost 0 bases and J 5 bases, leaving 12 bases between the germline ends. Germline loops: CDR1 SGDLS, CDR2 YYNGEE. The CDR3 sequence is 15 residues long. The CDR3: CASSVASSRHNEQFF. The CDR3 DNA reads as TGTGCCAGCAGCGTAGCGTCTAGCCGACACAATGAGCAGTTCTTC.

The rearrangement links TRBV15 to TRBJ2-7; TRBD2 aligns across 8 bases. The CDR3 sequence is 17 residues long. CDR1 is LNHNV and CDR2 is YYDKDF in the germline V gene (reference sequence). With 3 bases clipped from V and 3 bases from J, the junction kept 13 bases outside the gene matches. Written as DNA, the CDR3 is TGTGCCACCAGCAGGACCGGGGCCCCGGGGGGGAACTACGAGCAGTACTTC. It yields the protein CATSRTGAPGGNYEQYF.

The chain uses TRBV2 and TRBJ2-7; TRBD2 aligns across 8 bases. V gave up 7 bases and J gave up 0 bases; unmatched junction bases: 2. CDR3 length equals 13 residues. CDR1 is SNHLY and CDR2 is FYNNEI in the germline V gene. CDR3 DNA: TGTGCCAGCAACAGCGGGAGCTCCTACGAGCAGTACTTC. This gives the protein CASNSGSSYEQYF.

The chain joins TRBV5-6 to TRBJ2-5; D possibly corresponds to TRBD1 (6 bases). The DNA end is more similar to TRBJ2-7, so the J call may be wrong. The CDR3 is made up of 14 amino acids. Germline lookup yields CDR1 SGHDT and CDR2 YYEEEE. CDR3 nucleotides: TGTGCCAGCACCCAGGGTGTGGGGGCCGTCGAGCAGTACTTC. This translates into CASTQGVGAVEQYF.

The rearrangement uses TRBV7-3 and TRBJ2-3; 10 bases agree with TRBD2. V lost 4 bases to trimming and J lost 4 bases; unmatched junction nucleotides: 2. The germline V gene encodes CDR1 SGHTA and CDR2 FQGTGA. The CDR3 covers 14 residues. CDR3 region: CASSYGTSADTQYF. Here the CDR3 DNA reads TGTGCCAGCAGCTACGGGACTAGCGCAGATACGCAGTATTTT. Filled out from reference TRBV7-3 and TRBJ2-3, the complete variable domain reads GAGVSQTPSNKVTEKGKYVELRCDPISGHTALYWYRQSLGQGPEFLIYFQGTGAADDSGLPNDRFFAVRPEGSVSTLKIQRTERGDSAVYLCASSYGTSADTQYFGPGTRLTVL.

The chain recombines TRBV30 with TRBJ2-7; a possible D gene is TRBD2 (5 bases). This CDR3 has 13 amino acids. V was clipped by 5 bases and J by 10 bases, with 21 bases between them. Germline V gene lookup returns CDR1 GTSNPN and CDR2 SVGIG (reference sequence). Written as DNA, the CDR3 is TGTGCCTGGGTGGGAGAGGTCCGGAGTCAACAGTACTTC. Translating it yields CAWVGEVRSQQYF.

The chain has TRBV7-3 and TRBJ1-1, with 7 bases aligning to TRBD1. CDR3 length: 17 amino acids. Germline CDR1 and CDR2: SGHTA and FQGTGA. V lost 5 bases, J lost 3 bases, and 15 bases stayed unmatched. For the CDR3, the DNA is TGTGCCAGCAGCCTTCTGGGGTGGGGCAGGGGGTACACTGAAGCTTTCTTT. This encodes CASSLLGWGRGYTEAFF.

The rearrangement joins TRBV14 to TRBJ1-1; unclear D gene. CDR3 length: 14 amino acids. Deletions cut 4 bases from V and 0 bases from J, with 9 bases between. Germline V gene lookup returns CDR1 SGHDN and CDR2 FVKESK. The CDR3 nucleotides read TGTGCCAGCAGCCGAGTGAATCTGAACACTGAAGCTTTCTTT. Amino acids: CASSRVNLNTEAFF.

This chain links TRBV5-1 with TRBJ2-3; possible D gene TRBD2, 5 bases. The CDR3 has 14 amino acids. Germline assignment: CDR1 SGHRS and CDR2 YFSETQ. Trimming cost V 4 bases and J 0 bases, with 9 bases left between them. CDR3 loop: CASSATGSTDTQYF. CDR3 coding DNA: TGCGCCAGCAGCGCCACGGGGAGCACAGATACGCAGTATTTT.

As regards this clone: Other DNA variants within this sample encode the same CDR3. The chain employs TRBV28 and TRBJ2-5; 13 bases align to TRBD2. This CDR3 spans 14 amino acids. With 8 bases clipped from V and 4 bases from J, the junction kept 4 bases outside the gene matches. Germline assignment: CDR1 MDHEN and CDR2 SYDVKM. The CDR3 DNA follows: TGTGCCAGCTCACTAGCGGGAGGGCCAGAGACCCAGTACTTC. This gives the protein CASSLAGGPETQYF.

The chain uses TRBV10-3 and TRBJ2-1; D might be TRBD2 (5 bases). V lost 2 bases to trimming and J lost 7 bases, with 15 bases between them. The germline V gene has CDR1 ENHRY and CDR2 SYGVKD. The CDR3 is made up of 15 amino acids. The CDR3 DNA follows: TGTGCCATCAGTGAGCGGGATTGGACCCTAAATGAGCAGTTCTTC. This encodes CAISERDWTLNEQFF.

This chain uses TRBV25-1 with TRBJ1-2; 10 bases fit TRBD1. The ends lost 1 base at V and 3 bases at J; junction bases unmatched: 11. Germline V gene sequence: CDR1 MGHDK, CDR2 SYGVNS. This CDR3 has 18 residues. CDR3 protein: CASSEFPGTGEWDYGYTF. CDR3 DNA: TGTGCCAGCAGTGAATTTCCCGGGACAGGGGAGTGGGACTATGGCTACACCTTC.

J is TRBJ2-1 and V is TRBV4-2, with 9 bases matching TRBD2. V was pared by 4 bases and J by 7 bases, with 5 bases of the junction left unmatched. The CDR3 is made up of 14 amino acids. Germline V gene data show CDR1 as LGHNA and CDR2 as YNFKEQ. CDR3: CASSPGLARNEQFF. The CDR3, as DNA: TGTGCCAGCAGCCCGGGACTAGCTCGAAATGAGCAGTTCTTC.

V and J are TRBV18 and TRBJ2-7, with 10 bases that match TRBD2. The CDR3 extends over 17 amino acids. Germline V gene sequence: CDR1 KGHSH, CDR2 LQKENI. The J segment lost 4 bases and the V segment lost 6 bases, leaving 15 bases of the junction unmatched. CDR3 region: CASSHVGGSSGSYEQYF. In DNA, the CDR3 is TGTGCCAGCTCGCACGTTGGGGGATCTAGCGGGAGTTACGAGCAGTACTTC.

The V gene is TRBV7-9, the J gene TRBJ2-3; D perhaps matches TRBD2 (5 bases). Germline V gene sequence: CDR1 SEHNR, CDR2 FQNEAQ (reference sequence). V was clipped by 5 bases and J by 0 bases, with 15 bases between them. This CDR3 comprises 16 residues. The CDR3 nucleotides are TGTGCCAGCAGCGCGCGGGCGAGCGCTAGCACAGATACGCAGTATTTT. Translation gives CASSARASASTDTQYF.

This sequence joins TRBV5-4 and TRBJ1-2; the match to TRBD1 covers 7 bases. This CDR3 spans 15 amino acids. With 3 bases clipped from V and 8 bases from J, the junction kept 13 bases outside the gene matches. Per germline, CDR1 SGHNT and CDR2 YYREEE (reference sequence). The CDR3 nucleotides are TGTGCCAGCAGCTCCCGTTCTGACAGGGTACTCGGCTACACCTTC. Amino acid sequence: CASSSRSDRVLGYTF.

This rearrangement joins TRBV28 to TRBJ2-3; the match to TRBD2 covers 11 bases. From germline, CDR1 is MDHEN and CDR2 SYDVKM. The CDR3 has 15 residues. V dropped 5 bases and J dropped 3; count of bases not matched to a gene: 4. The chain's CDR3 is CASSVRTSGTDTQYF. CDR3 bases: TGTGCCAGCAGTGTAAGGACTAGCGGGACAGATACGCAGTATTTT.